The source of this T cell receptor (beta chain) is a study of cytomegalovirus exposure and HLA in healthy donors. Germline CDR1 SGHKS, CDR2 YYEKEE (reference sequence). V was trimmed by 0 bases and J by 3 bases, leaving 9 bases between them. This CDR3 comprises 14 residues. 13 Jbeta primers and 60 Vbeta primers were used for the PCR. Using immunoSEQ multiplex PCR, the repertoire was profiled, and TCRdb retains in-frame clones only, with some absent. The data hold around 120,000 clones, with about three quarters observed a single time. Material: PBMCs. The origin of this receptor is a woman aged 55 to 70 in good health and CMV-seropositive. The chain couples TRBV5-5 to TRBJ1-1; D unclear. CDR3 protein: CASSLAVGDTEAFF. The CDR3 DNA follows: TGTGCCAGCAGCTTGGCGGTCGGGGACACTGAAGCTTTCTTT.